This T cell receptor (beta chain) is drawn from a study of CD8 T cells in ankylosing spondylitis. TCRdb re-called the 5' RACE reads through MiXCR, storing one row per CDR3 protein. Of 30,000 to 45,000 distinct CDR3 sequences listed, roughly 9.6% are singletons. Study-wide findings and caveats: Ankylosing spondylitis blood seemed to carry a telltale TCR beta motif made of eight or nine highly homologous variants. Clones tied to disease were said to be significantly enriched in matched ankylosing spondylitis synovial fluid.

From germline, CDR1 is MDHEN and CDR2 SYDVKM. The CDR3 runs to 11 residues. Trimming shortened V by 8 bases and J by 6 bases, and 7 bases separated the two germline ends. In its sample, this clonotype was seen a few times. What it recognizes is unknown. The sequence was obtained from a male donor with ankylosing spondylitis. This chain links TRBV28 with TRBJ1-4; D possibly corresponds to TRBD1 (5 bases). Sample: synovial fluid, either unsorted or a sorted T cell fraction (not recorded which). Here the CDR3 reads CASLQDEKLFF. CDR3 nucleotide sequence: TGTGCCAGCCTACAGGATGAAAAACTGTTTTTT. Filled out from reference TRBV28 and TRBJ1-4, the complete variable domain reads DVKVTQSSRYLVKRTGEKVFLECVQDMDHENMFWYRQDPGLGLRLIYFSYDVKMKEKGDIPEGYSVSREKKERFSLILESASTNQTSMYLCASLQDEKLFFGSGTQLSVL.